Below, one TCR beta chain is given with its context. Germline lookup yields CDR1 GTSNPN and CDR2 SVGIG (reference sequence). V dropped 8 bases and J dropped 9; count of bases not matched to a gene: 8. The CDR3 runs 12 residues. The data originate from a study of shared clonotypes between healthy human individuals. Measured with immunoSEQ multiplex PCR; TCRdb has only the in-frame clones, and not every one. The table lists 950,000 to 1,100,000 clones, around 82% of them singletons. The chain is built from TRBV30 and TRBJ2-7; TRBD1 agrees at 12 bases. The sample comprised memory CD4+ T cells from PBMCs. As to subset: CD45RA-negative fraction. This receptor was obtained from a man between 18 and 29 years old in good health. Some clones in this sample may be carry-over from other donors' samples. The chain's CDR3 is CAMGDRGLGQYF. The CDR3 region has the DNA TGTGCCATGGGGGACAGGGGGCTCGGGCAGTACTTC.